This entry lists 30 T cell receptor beta chains sequenced from one sample in a study of radiation and T cells in renal cell carcinoma. Data came from immunoSEQ multiplex PCR; TCRdb stores just in-frame clones and leaves some out. The sample records 16,000 or so clones, roughly 50% being singletons. The treatment denotes: 15 Gy SBRT to primary tumor, nephrectomy 4 weeks later. The sequences come from tumor tissue, collected from a patient whose treatment included radiotherapy and nephrectomy. The origin of the receptors is a woman in her sixties with renal cell carcinoma.

This clone was observed a few times. This chain links TRBV19 with TRBJ2-2, with 8 bases identical to TRBD2. Germline CDR1 reads LNHDA; CDR2 reads SQIVND (reference sequence). The CDR3 extends over 13 amino acids. V shed 7 bases and J 6 bases; nucleotides not matched to a gene: 4. The CDR3 sequence: CASKAGASGELFF. The CDR3 DNA reads as TGTGCCAGTAAAGCGGGAGCGTCCGGGGAGCTGTTTTTT.

The chain is built from TRBV5-4 and TRBJ2-4; D is undetermined. Germline lookup yields CDR1 SGHNT and CDR2 YYREEE (reference sequence). V lost 4 bases to trimming and J lost 4 bases, with 6 bases between them. CDR3 length: 12 residues. The CDR3 nucleotides read TGTGCCAGCAGCGGCGAAAAAAACATTCAGTACTTC. Encoded protein: CASSGEKNIQYF. The full variable domain, its missing parts supplied by reference TRBV5-4 and TRBJ2-4, is ETGVTQSPTHLIKTRGQQVTLRCSSQSGHNTVSWYQQALGQGPQFIFQYYREEENGRGNFPPRFSGLQFPNYSSELNVNALELDDSALYLCASSGEKNIQYFGAGTRLSVL.

The gene calls are TRBV9 and TRBJ2-7, with D possibly TRBD2 on 6 matching bases. Per germline, CDR1 SGDLS and CDR2 YYNGEE. Trimming left V 3 bases short and J 0 bases short, with 16 bases between. The CDR3 loop spans 16 amino acids. DNA for the CDR3: TGTGCCAGCAGCGGGGGGGTACCTGGACGCTCCTACGAGCAGTACTTC. It translates to CASSGGVPGRSYEQYF.

This clone came up a few times. The V gene is TRBV5-4, the J gene TRBJ2-7; D is undetermined. CDR3 length: 11 residues. Germline V gene sequence: CDR1 SGHNT, CDR2 YYREEE (reference sequence). V gave up 3 bases and J gave up 5 bases, with 6 bases separating them. Here the CDR3 reads CASSWADEQYF. The DNA for the CDR3 is TGTGCCAGCAGCTGGGCCGACGAGCAGTACTTC. Supplemented by reference TRBV5-4 and TRBJ2-7, the full variable domain reads ETGVTQSPTHLIKTRGQQVTLRCSSQSGHNTVSWYQQALGQGPQFIFQYYREEENGRGNFPPRFSGLQFPNYSSELNVNALELDDSALYLCASSWADEQYFGPGTRLTVT.

The rearrangement links TRBV6-5 to TRBJ1-2; maybe TRBD1 (5 bases). The germline gives CDR1 MNHEY, CDR2 SVGAGI. CDR3 size: 13 residues. V was trimmed by 6 bases and J by 5 bases, leaving 13 bases between them. CDR3 DNA: TGTGCCAGCAGCGGGGACGGCGGATATGGCTACACCTTC. The encoded protein is CASSGDGGYGYTF.

The chain joins TRBV2 to TRBJ2-1, with D maybe TRBD2 (6 bases). Trimming cost V 1 base and J 15 bases, with 16 bases left between them. CDR1 and CDR2 from the germline V gene are SNHLY and FYNNEI. CDR3 length equals 13 residues. DNA of the CDR3: TGTGCCAGCAGTGAAGGTGGGACTTTACCCCGGTTCTTC. It translates to CASSEGGTLPRFF. The full variable domain, completed using reference TRBV2 and TRBJ2-1, is EPEVTQTPSHQVTQMGQEVILRCVPISNHLYFYWYRQILGQKVEFLVSFYNNEISEKSEIFDDQFSVERPDGSNFTLKIRSTKLEDSAMYFCASSEGGTLPRFFGPGTRLTVL.

V usage is TRBV6-1 and J usage is TRBJ1-2; 7 nucleotides agree with TRBD1. The germline V gene has CDR1 MNHNS and CDR2 SASEGT. CDR3 size: 12 residues. V shed 9 bases, J shed 6 bases, and the junction held 7 bases outside the gene matches. The CDR3 here is CASLDRIHGYTF. CDR3 DNA: TGTGCCAGTTTGGACAGGATACATGGCTACACCTTC.

The V call is TRBV11-2, the J call TRBJ2-7; D unclear. V was clipped by 3 bases and J by 6 bases, with 15 bases between them. CDR1 and CDR2 (germline): SGHAT, FQNNGV. This CDR3 has 14 residues. DNA of the CDR3: TGTGCCAGCAGCTTGGCGGCCACTCAGGTCGAGCAGTACTTC. It is translated as CASSLAATQVEQYF.

This clone showed up many times. The sample carries other DNA sequences with the same CDR3. V is TRBV11-1 and J is TRBJ2-7; D may correspond to TRBD1 or TRBD2 (5 bases each). Germline lookup yields CDR1 SGHAT and CDR2 FQDESV (reference sequence). V lost 4 bases to trimming and J lost 1 base, with 8 bases between them. The CDR3 runs 13 residues. CDR3 loop: CASSSGRSYEQYF. The CDR3 DNA reads TGTGCCAGCAGCTCGGGGCGATCCTACGAGCAGTACTTC.

This chain links TRBV29-1 with TRBJ1-1, with 7 bases that match TRBD1. J was trimmed by 4 bases and V by 6 bases; bases with no gene match: 17. Germline V gives CDR1 SQVTM, CDR2 ANQGSEA. This CDR3 has 16 amino acids. In DNA, the CDR3 is TGCAGCGTAGAGATGGGACAGATCCTAGGAGGCACTGAAGCTTTCTTT. It specifies CSVEMGQILGGTEAFF.

This clone came up a few times. This chain joins TRBV5-5 and TRBJ1-5; 7 nucleotides align to TRBD1. The CDR3 loop spans 14 amino acids. Germline V CDR1 and CDR2: SGHKS, YYEKEE (reference sequence). V was clipped by 4 bases and J by 7 bases; unmatched bases: 8. The CDR3 region has the DNA TGTGCCAGCAGCGCCACAGGGGAGGTACAGCCCCAGCATTTT. Translating it yields CASSATGEVQPQHF. Together with reference TRBV5-5 and TRBJ1-5, the CDR3 gives the full variable domain: DAGVTQSPTHLIKTRGQQVTLRCSPISGHKSVSWYQQVLGQGPQFIFQYYEKEERGRGNFPDRFSARQFPNYSSELNVNALLLGDSALYLCASSATGEVQPQHFGDGTRLSIL.

About this clone: The junction departs from germline at one end; a sequencing error may be responsible. The CDR3, as DNA: TGCAGCGTGGAAGCCTTAAGCTCCTACAATGAGCAGTTCTTC. Protein product: CSVEALSSYNEQFF. The chain is built from TRBV29-1 and TRBJ2-1; D remains unclear. This CDR3 is 14 amino acids long. CDR1 and CDR2 (germline): SQVTM, ANQGSEA.

The rearrangement uses TRBV7-3 and TRBJ2-1, with D possibly being TRBD2 (6 bases). The germline V gene has CDR1 SGHTA and CDR2 FQGTGA. CDR3 length: 17 residues. V was clipped by 2 bases and J by 4 bases, with 18 bases between them. In DNA form, the CDR3 reads TGTGCCAGCAGCTTATACCCCCCCCTAGCGAGGTACAATGAGCAGTTCTTC. Its protein is CASSLYPPLARYNEQFF.

The genes are TRBV7-3 and TRBJ1-5; no clear D. This CDR3 contains 14 residues. Germline assignment: CDR1 SGHTA and CDR2 FQGTGA. Trimming left V 2 bases short and J 2 bases short, with 7 bases between. Written as DNA, the CDR3 is TGTGCCAGCAGCTTAGCGTCGGGCAATCAGCCCCAGCATTTT. Translation: CASSLASGNQPQHF.

The chain is built from TRBV6-6 and TRBJ1-5, with 8 bases aligning to TRBD1. The V gene end was trimmed by 7 bases and the J gene end by 7 bases; junction bases not matched to a gene: 3. The germline gives CDR1 MNHNY, CDR2 SVGAGI (reference sequence). The CDR3 has 12 amino acids. The CDR3 DNA reads as TGTGCCAGCACCCGGACAGGGCAGCCCCAGCATTTT. Encoded protein: CASTRTGQPQHF.

Many counts were recorded for this clone. CDR3 residues: CASSQEGVGNTIYF. The CDR3 DNA is TGCGCCAGCAGCCAAGAGGGTGTGGGAAACACCATATATTTT. The chain employs TRBV4-1 and TRBJ1-3; D ambiguous. Germline loops: CDR1 MGHRA, CDR2 YSYEKL. The CDR3 sequence is 14 residues long. Trimming removed 0 bases from V and 4 bases from J, with 7 bases in between.

This clone has a handful of counts. The chain has TRBV18 and TRBJ2-7; D is undetermined. Germline V gene data show CDR1 as KGHSH and CDR2 as LQKENI. The CDR3 loop spans 12 amino acids. V lost 3 bases to trimming and J lost 2 bases, with 5 bases between them. CDR3 bases: TGTGCCAGCTCACCCGCCGCCTACGAGCAGTACTTC. Amino acid sequence: CASSPAAYEQYF.

This clone has only one observation. The chain joins TRBV14 to TRBJ2-1; D is undetermined. CDR3 length: 14 residues. Trimming left V 1 base short and J 9 bases short, with 13 bases between. Germline V gene lookup returns CDR1 SGHDN and CDR2 FVKESK. The CDR3 DNA reads as TGTGCCAGCAGCCAAGGAAACTCGAGGCGTGAGCAGTTCTTC. Protein sequence: CASSQGNSRREQFF.

The chain is built from TRBV7-2 and TRBJ2-7, with 8 bases that match TRBD2. Per germline, CDR1 SGHTA and CDR2 FQGNSA. With 2 bases clipped from V and 0 bases from J, the junction kept 6 bases outside the gene matches. The CDR3 totals 16 residues. The CDR3 DNA reads as TGTGCCAGCAGCTTAACCGGGGGGGAGCCCTCCTACGAGCAGTACTTC. This codes for CASSLTGGEPSYEQYF.

This clone was seen a few times. The J gene is TRBJ2-5, the V gene TRBV6-4; no firm D call. V lost 10 bases, J lost 1 base, and 1 base lay in between. Germline CDR1 reads MRHNA; CDR2 reads SNTAGT. The CDR3 length is 9 residues. The CDR3 nucleotides are TGTGCCACCCAAGAGACCCAGTACTTC. The encoded protein is CATQETQYF.

V usage is TRBV10-3 and J usage is TRBJ1-2, with D perhaps TRBD1 (5 bases). The CDR3 has 15 amino acids. The V gene's germline CDR1 is ENHRY and CDR2 SYGVKD. Trimming pared 10 bases from V and 0 bases from J, leaving 18 bases between. CDR3 in DNA: TGTGCCACTTTGGGCATGACAGATTCTAACTATGGCTACACCTTC. This gives the protein CATLGMTDSNYGYTF.

The chain combines TRBV10-3 with TRBJ2-3, with 8 positions matching TRBD2. CDR3 size: 11 residues. CDR1 is ENHRY, CDR2 SYGVKD, per germline. J lost 3 bases, V lost 11 bases, and 1 base had no gene match. The DNA for the CDR3 is TGTGCCTCGGGGGGGACAGATACGCAGTATTTT. Its protein is CASGGTDTQYF.

The rearrangement joins TRBV4-1 to TRBJ2-3; no clear D. CDR3 length: 13 amino acids. Trimming left V 4 bases short and J 5 bases short, with 10 bases between. Germline CDR1 is MGHRA and CDR2 is YSYEKL. The CDR3 sequence: CASSRKGGDTQYF. In DNA, the CDR3 is TGCGCCAGCAGCCGAAAGGGCGGAGATACGCAGTATTTT.

Details on this clone: A read error may account for a junction end that differs from germline. The rearrangement links TRBV5-1 to TRBJ1-4, with D uncertain. Germline-derived CDR1 and CDR2 are SGHRS and YFSETQ. The CDR3 contains 14 residues. CDR3 DNA sequence: TGTGCCAGCAGCTTGAAAGGGTCGGGTGAAAAACTGTTTTTT. This gives the protein CASSLKGSGEKLFF.

The chain recombines TRBV14 with TRBJ2-1; 9 bases fit TRBD1. There are 17 residues in the CDR3. V lost 0 bases and J lost 3; bases outside the gene matches: 6. From germline, CDR1 is SGHDN and CDR2 FVKESK. The CDR3 DNA is TGTGCCAGCAGCCAAGAATCAGGGACAGGGAGCTACAATGAGCAGTTCTTC. This codes for CASSQESGTGSYNEQFF.

The chain employs TRBV7-2 and TRBJ1-5; D remains ambiguous. The germline gives CDR1 SGHTA, CDR2 FQGNSA. The CDR3 extends over 14 amino acids. V lost 5 bases, J lost 2 bases, and 10 bases lay in between. The chain's CDR3 is CASSLKLGNQPQHF. The CDR3 DNA reads TGTGCCAGCAGCCTCAAGTTGGGCAATCAGCCCCAGCATTTT.

The chain has TRBV10-3 and TRBJ2-3; the D is unclear. This CDR3 has 13 residues. Between the trimmed V and J ends, which lost 6 bases and 6 bases, there was a span of 13 bases. Germline V gene data show CDR1 as ENHRY and CDR2 as SYGVKD. This CDR3 is CAISDQRPDTQYF. DNA of the CDR3: TGTGCCATCAGCGATCAGAGGCCCGATACGCAGTATTTT.

This clone was detected many times. The chain carries TRBV28 and TRBJ1-3; D ambiguous. CDR3 length equals 13 residues. CDR1 is MDHEN, CDR2 SYDVKM, per germline. Trimming cost V 3 bases and J 12 bases, with 15 bases left between them. The CDR3 DNA follows: TGTGCCAGCAGTTTGAGCGAGGGAAGAGGCATATATTTT. Translated, it gives CASSLSEGRGIYF.

This clone showed up just a few times. CDR3 nucleotide sequence: TGTGCCAGCAGTTCGCGACTAGCGGGAGGGAGCGAGCAGTACTTC. It yields the protein CASSSRLAGGSEQYF. The chain combines TRBV28 with TRBJ2-7; TRBD2 aligns across 14 bases. The V and J ends lost 4 bases and 6 bases, in that order; junction bases with no gene match: 5. This CDR3 is built from 15 residues. CDR1 and CDR2 (germline): MDHEN, SYDVKM.

The J gene is TRBJ2-7, the V gene TRBV5-1, with 8 bases matching TRBD1. The CDR3 length is 15 residues. Germline CDR1 is SGHRS and CDR2 is YFSETQ. V was clipped by 0 bases and J by 3 bases; unmatched bases: 5. CDR3 loop: CASSLGQGRIYEQYF. CDR3 nucleotide sequence: TGCGCCAGCAGCTTGGGACAGGGGAGAATCTACGAGCAGTACTTC.